These 6 T cell receptor beta chains were all obtained from the same sample, sequenced in a study of blood T cell repertoires in COVID-19. Some clones are missing from TCRdb's copy, which holds only in-frame ones; the method was immunoSEQ multiplex PCR. In the table there are more than 90,000 clones, 86% of which are singletons. Sequenced input: peripheral blood. These receptors all stem from a man aged 35-49 years with acute or convalescent COVID-19.

V is TRBV7-2 and J is TRBJ2-1; D is possibly TRBD2 (6 bases). CDR3 length: 14 amino acids. CDR1 is SGHTA and CDR2 is FQGNSA in the germline V gene. The V end was cut by 3 bases, the J end by 6 bases, with 12 bases between. CDR3 residues: CASSFLVGGNEQFF. The CDR3 region has the DNA TGTGCCAGCAGCTTCCTCGTGGGGGGCAATGAGCAGTTCTTC.

V gene TRBV29-1 combines with J gene TRBJ1-2; D uncertain. This CDR3 spans 12 amino acids. Between the trimmed V and J ends, which lost 7 bases and 2 bases, there was a span of 11 bases. Germline CDR1 SQVTM, CDR2 ANQGSEA. CDR3 in amino acids: CSAMAGNYGYTF. The CDR3 nucleotides are TGCAGCGCGATGGCGGGGAACTATGGCTACACCTTC.

This rearrangement joins TRBV5-1 to TRBJ2-7; TRBD2 matches at 7 bases. V shed 5 bases, J shed 7 bases, and the junction held 6 bases outside the gene matches. Germline lookup yields CDR1 SGHRS and CDR2 YFSETQ. CDR3 size: 12 residues. Here the CDR3 reads CASSTTAGEQYF. CDR3 sequence (DNA): TGCGCCAGCAGTACCACAGCGGGGGAGCAGTACTTC.

The rearrangement uses TRBV4-2 and TRBJ2-2; 10 bases fit TRBD2. The CDR3 sequence is 18 residues long. V trimming: 0 bases; J trimming: 0 bases; junction bases outside the gene matches: 4. CDR1 and CDR2 (germline): LGHNA, YNFKEQ. In DNA form, the CDR3 reads TGTGCCAGCAGCCAAGATTACCTAGCGGGAGCGAACACCGGGGAGCTGTTTTTT. Encoded protein: CASSQDYLAGANTGELFF.

The chain carries TRBV3-1 (or the pseudogene TRBV3-2) and TRBJ2-6; TRBD1 is a possible D gene (6 bases). From germline, CDR1 is LGHDT and CDR2 YNNKEL (reference sequence). CDR3 length: 18 amino acids. Trimming removed 5 bases at V and 2 bases at J, with 19 bases between. The CDR3 loop reads CASSRPRQAPTGANVLTF. CDR3 coding DNA: TGTGCCAGCAGCAGACCGCGACAGGCGCCTACTGGGGCCAACGTCCTGACTTTC.

In its sample, this clone was seen a few times. This rearrangement joins TRBV18 to TRBJ2-1, with TRBD2 matching 7 bases. Germline lookup yields CDR1 KGHSH and CDR2 LQKENI. Germline trimming cut 3 bases from V and 5 bases from J; bases unmatched to any gene: 16. This CDR3 is 18 amino acids long. The CDR3 region has the DNA TGTGCCAGCTCACCCCGGTCGGCGGGAGAAGTCGGCGACAATGAGCAGTTCTTC. Translating gives CASSPRSAGEVGDNEQFF.